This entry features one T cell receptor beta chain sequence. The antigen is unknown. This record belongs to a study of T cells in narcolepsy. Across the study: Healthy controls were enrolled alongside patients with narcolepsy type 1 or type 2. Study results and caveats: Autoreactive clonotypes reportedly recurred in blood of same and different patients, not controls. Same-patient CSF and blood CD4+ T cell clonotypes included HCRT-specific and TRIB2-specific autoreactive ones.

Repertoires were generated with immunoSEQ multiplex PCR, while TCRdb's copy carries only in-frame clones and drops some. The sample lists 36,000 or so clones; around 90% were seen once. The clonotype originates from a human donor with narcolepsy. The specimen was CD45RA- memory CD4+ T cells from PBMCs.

The CDR3 DNA reads TGTGCCAGCAGTGACCCACGACAGGGACATAATGCTTATGAAAAACTGTTTTTT. Its translation is CASSDPRQGHNAYEKLFF. The chain recombines TRBV25-1 with TRBJ1-4; 7 bases map to TRBD1. The CDR3 has 18 amino acids. Germline-derived CDR1 and CDR2 are MGHDK and SYGVNS. V was pared by 3 bases and J by 6 bases, with 16 bases of the junction left unmatched.